This T cell receptor (beta chain) is drawn from a study of molecular identifiers for immune sequencing clone quantification. Study-level information: In replicates, RNA taken from roughly 21,000 or 96,000 naive CD8 cells was divided five ways, and four portions underwent sequencing.

This CDR3 is built from 14 residues. J was trimmed by 5 bases and V by 4 bases; bases with no gene match: 8. Germline V CDR1 and CDR2: SGHNT, YYREEE (reference sequence). TCRdb analysed the PCR reads with MiXCR anew, one entry per CDR3 protein. The table records just under 650,000 distinct CDR3 sequences, just under 20% of them present only once. Material: naive CD8+ T cells from blood, with Jurkat cell RNA spiked in. Subset defined: FACS-sorted CD8+CD4-CCR7+CD45RA+ naive T cells. The source of this sequence is a human donor in good health. Some libraries in this study had Jurkat cell RNA spiked in. The chain couples TRBV5-4 to TRBJ2-5, with TRBD1 matching 7 bases. CDR3: CASSERQGQETQYF. The CDR3 DNA is TGTGCCAGCAGCGAACGACAGGGCCAGGAGACCCAGTACTTC.